This T cell receptor beta chain was documented in a study of identical twins. In this sample, this clonotype turned up many times. The antigen remains unidentified. Healthy Caucasian individuals made up all the donors. The cDNA had a unique molecular identifier and a template-switch universal primer site. TCRdb reprocessed the 5' RACE reads via MiXCR and lists one record per CDR3 protein. The data contain hundreds of thousands of distinct CDR3 sequences, 8.6% of them singletons. With 4 bases clipped from V and 8 bases from J, the junction kept 5 bases outside the gene matches. This CDR3 has 14 residues. Whole-study results and caveats: Less excess twin sharing appeared in beta out-of-frame sequences. Cross-sectional statistical analysis was relied on for the conclusions, without the same donors being followed.

This same sample was also taken into another study, of yellow fever vaccine responses in identical twins.

The sequencing sample was made of PBMCs. The clonotype was recovered from a young woman in good health. This sequence joins TRBV12-3 or TRBV12-4 and TRBJ1-4; 9 bases line up with TRBD1. This CDR3 is CASSSGQGIEKLFF. CDR3 coding DNA: TGTGCCAGCAGTTCGGGACAGGGAATCGAAAAACTGTTTTTT.